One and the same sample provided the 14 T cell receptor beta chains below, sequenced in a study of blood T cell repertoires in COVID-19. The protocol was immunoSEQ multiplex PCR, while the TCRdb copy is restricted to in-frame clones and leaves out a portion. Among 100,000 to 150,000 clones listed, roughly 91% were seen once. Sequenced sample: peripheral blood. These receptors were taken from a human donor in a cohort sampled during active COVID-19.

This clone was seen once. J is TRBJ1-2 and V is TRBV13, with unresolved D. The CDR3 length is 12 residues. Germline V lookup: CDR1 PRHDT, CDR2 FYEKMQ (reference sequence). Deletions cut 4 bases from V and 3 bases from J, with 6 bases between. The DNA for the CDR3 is TGTGCCAGCAGCTCTAATCACTATGGCTACACCTTC. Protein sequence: CASSSNHYGYTF.

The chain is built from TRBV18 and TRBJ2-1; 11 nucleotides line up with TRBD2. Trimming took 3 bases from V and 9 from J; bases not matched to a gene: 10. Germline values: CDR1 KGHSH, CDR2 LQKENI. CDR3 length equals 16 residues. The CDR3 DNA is TGTGCCAGCTCACCTCCCCGGCTAGCGGGAGGTGGTGAGCAGTTCTTC. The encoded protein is CASSPPRLAGGGEQFF.

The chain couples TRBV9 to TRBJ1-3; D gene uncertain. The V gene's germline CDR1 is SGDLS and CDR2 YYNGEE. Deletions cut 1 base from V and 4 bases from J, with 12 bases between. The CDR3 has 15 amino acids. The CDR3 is CASSVYPGPGNTIYF. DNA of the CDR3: TGTGCCAGCAGCGTATATCCTGGCCCAGGAAACACCATATATTTT.

The CDR3 DNA is TGTGCCAGCAGTGAAGGGACAGCTGCTAATTCACCCCTCCACTTT. Translation gives CASSEGTAANSPLHF. The rearrangement joins TRBV6-1 to TRBJ1-6; TRBD1 might be the D (6 bases). Germline V lookup: CDR1 MNHNS, CDR2 SASEGT. The CDR3 consists of 15 residues. V gave up 1 base and J gave up 6 bases, with 10 bases separating them.

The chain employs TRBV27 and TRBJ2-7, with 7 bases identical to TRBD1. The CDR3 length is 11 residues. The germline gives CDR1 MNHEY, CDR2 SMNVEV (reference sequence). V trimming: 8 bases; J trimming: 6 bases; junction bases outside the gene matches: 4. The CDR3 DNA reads TGTGCCAGCTCCAACAGGGGCGAGCAGTACTTC. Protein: CASSNRGEQYF.

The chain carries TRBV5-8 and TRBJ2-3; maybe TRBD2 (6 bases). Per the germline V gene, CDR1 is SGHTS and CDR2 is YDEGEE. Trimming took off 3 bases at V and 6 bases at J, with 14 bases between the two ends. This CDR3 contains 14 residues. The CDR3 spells CASSWGERIDTQYF. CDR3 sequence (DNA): TGTGCCAGCAGCTGGGGGGAACGAATTGATACGCAGTATTTT.

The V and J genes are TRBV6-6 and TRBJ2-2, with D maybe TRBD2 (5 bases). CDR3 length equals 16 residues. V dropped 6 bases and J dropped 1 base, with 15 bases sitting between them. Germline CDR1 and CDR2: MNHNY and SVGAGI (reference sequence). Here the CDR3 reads CASSPGEFLNTGELFF. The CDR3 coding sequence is TGTGCCAGCAGCCCCGGGGAGTTCCTGAACACCGGGGAGCTGTTTTTT.

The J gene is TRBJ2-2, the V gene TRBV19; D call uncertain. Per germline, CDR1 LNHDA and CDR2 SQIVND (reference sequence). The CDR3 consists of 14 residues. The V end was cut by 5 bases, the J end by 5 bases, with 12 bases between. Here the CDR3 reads CASSGRVWTGELFF. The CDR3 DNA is TGTGCCAGTAGTGGTCGGGTATGGACCGGGGAGCTGTTTTTT.

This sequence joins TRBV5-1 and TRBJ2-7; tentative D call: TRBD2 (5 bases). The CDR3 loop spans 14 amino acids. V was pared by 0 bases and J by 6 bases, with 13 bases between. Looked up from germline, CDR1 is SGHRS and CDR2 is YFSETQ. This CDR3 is CASSLGGSRGEQYF. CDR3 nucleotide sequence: TGCGCCAGCAGCTTGGGGGGTAGCCGGGGCGAGCAGTACTTC.

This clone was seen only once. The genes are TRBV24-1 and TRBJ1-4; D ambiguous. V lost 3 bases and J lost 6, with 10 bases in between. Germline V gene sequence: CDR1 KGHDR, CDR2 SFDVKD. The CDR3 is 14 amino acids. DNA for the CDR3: TGTGCCACCAGTGATGGGAGCGCGTATGAAAAACTGTTTTTT. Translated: CATSDGSAYEKLFF.

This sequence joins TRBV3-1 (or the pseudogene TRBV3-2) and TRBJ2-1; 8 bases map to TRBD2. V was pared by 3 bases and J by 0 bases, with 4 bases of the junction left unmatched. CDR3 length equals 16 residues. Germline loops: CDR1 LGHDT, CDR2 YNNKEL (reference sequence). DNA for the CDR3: TGTGCCAGCAGCCAGGCCGGGGGGGCCTCCTACAATGAGCAGTTCTTC. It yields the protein CASSQAGGASYNEQFF.

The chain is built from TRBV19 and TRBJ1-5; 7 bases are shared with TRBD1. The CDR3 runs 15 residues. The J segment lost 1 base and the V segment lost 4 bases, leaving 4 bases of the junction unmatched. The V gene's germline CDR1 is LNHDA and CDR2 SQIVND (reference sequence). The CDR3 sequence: CASSRTGPSNQPQHF. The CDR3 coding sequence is TGTGCCAGTAGTAGGACAGGCCCGAGCAATCAGCCCCAGCATTTT.

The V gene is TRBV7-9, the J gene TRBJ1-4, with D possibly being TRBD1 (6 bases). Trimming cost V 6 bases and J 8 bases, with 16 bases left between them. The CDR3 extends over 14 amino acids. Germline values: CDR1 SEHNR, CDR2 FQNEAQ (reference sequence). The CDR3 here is CASRREGQREKLFF. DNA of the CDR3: TGTGCCAGCAGGAGGGAGGGACAAAGGGAAAAACTGTTTTTT.

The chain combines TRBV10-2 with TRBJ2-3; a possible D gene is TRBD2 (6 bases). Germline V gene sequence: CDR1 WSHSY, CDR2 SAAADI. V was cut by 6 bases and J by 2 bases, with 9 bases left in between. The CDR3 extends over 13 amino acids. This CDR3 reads CASSWDFTDTQYF. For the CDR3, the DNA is TGCGCCAGCAGCTGGGACTTCACAGATACGCAGTATTTT.